The source of this T cell receptor beta chain is a study of cytomegalovirus exposure and HLA in healthy donors. Findings of the study overall: First-cohort TCR clusters were later found to tend to co-occur in the roughly 130 validation repertoires.

A word on this clone: Its target is not known.

The V end lost 0 bases, the J end lost 8 bases, and 17 bases lay between the germline ends. The length of the CDR3 is 16 residues. Germline V lookup: CDR1 SGHNT, CDR2 YYREEE (reference sequence). TCRdb keeps only in-frame clones here, not all; method: immunoSEQ multiplex PCR. The repertoire has over 120,000 clones, around 90% of them found once; the top ten carry less than 5.5%. The receptor comes from a man younger than 30 in good health and CMV-seropositive. This chain joins TRBV5-4 and TRBJ1-4, with a weak D call TRBD1 (5 bases). The sample taken for sequencing was PBMCs. The CDR3 loop is CASSLAMGHGGEKLFF. CDR3 sequence (DNA): TGTGCCAGCAGCTTGGCCATGGGCCACGGGGGAGAAAAACTGTTTTTT.